This T cell receptor (beta chain) was identified in a study of blood T cell repertoires in COVID-19. Study information: Material from acute and convalescent COVID-19 was sourced from the United States, Italy and Spain. T cells, B-cell-depleted T cells, or PBMCs provided the cDNA or gDNA that served as material.

Authors' methods: From reference gene primer amplification, estimates of nucleated cell counts were derived. Sequencing was performed with immunoSEQ multiplex PCR; in TCRdb, only in-frame clones are kept and a portion is missing. That table gives V, J and clone size, and the DNA gave D and trimming. The sample shows roughly 70,000 clones, roughly 91% of them seen only once. The clonotype comes from a man aged 60-69 years with acute or convalescent COVID-19. Material: peripheral blood.

In DNA, the CDR3 is TGTGCCAGCAGCTTAGAACAGGGGGACTATGGCTACACCTTC. It yields the protein CASSLEQGDYGYTF. V is TRBV7-8 and J is TRBJ1-2, with 8 bases matching TRBD1. With V trimmed by 1 base and J by 3 bases, 1 base remained unmatched. CDR1 and CDR2 (germline): SGHVS, FQNEAQ. CDR3 length: 14 residues.